This TCR beta chain is drawn from a study of cytomegalovirus exposure and HLA in healthy donors. Primers: 60 Vbeta forward and 13 Jbeta reverse. Clones were read by immunoSEQ multiplex PCR, and TCRdb kept only the in-frame ones, dropping some. The sample lists approximately 40,000 clones, approximately 80% occurring once. About this clone itself: The antigen is not known.

General study findings and limits: It was likely that a cluster of highly shared sequence variants was a sequencing artifact. In vitro assays verified that a few CMV-associated chains recognized CMV antigens specifically. In a later analysis, productive TCRs from donors in an Asian-associated ancestry cluster reportedly carried fewer N-insertions than the cohort mean. The HLA-A and HLA-B alleles of most subjects were reportedly predicted accurately from TCR beta sequences.

With 7 bases removed from V and 6 bases from J, the gap between germline ends came to 12 bases. The length of the CDR3 is 12 residues. From germline, CDR1 is MNHEY and CDR2 SVGAGI. Input material: PBMCs. This TCR was recovered from a woman aged 40 to 50 in good health and CMV-seronegative. The genes are TRBV6-5 and TRBJ1-2; D unclear. The CDR3: CASKEGTDGYTF. CDR3 DNA sequence: TGTGCCAGCAAGGAGGGAACGGATGGCTACACCTTC.